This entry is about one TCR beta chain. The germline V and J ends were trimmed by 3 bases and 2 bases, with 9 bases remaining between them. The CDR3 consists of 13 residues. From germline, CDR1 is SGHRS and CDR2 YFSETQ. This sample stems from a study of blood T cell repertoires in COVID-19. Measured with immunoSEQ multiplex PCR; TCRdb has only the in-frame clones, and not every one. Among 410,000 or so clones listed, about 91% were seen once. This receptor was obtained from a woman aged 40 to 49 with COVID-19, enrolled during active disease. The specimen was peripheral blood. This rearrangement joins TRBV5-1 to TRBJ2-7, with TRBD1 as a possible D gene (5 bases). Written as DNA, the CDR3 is TGCGCCAGCAGCTATGCAGGGCCCTACGAGCAGTACTTC. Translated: CASSYAGPYEQYF.